This TCR beta chain was captured in a study of blood T cell repertoires in COVID-19. Germline V CDR1 and CDR2: MNHEY, SVGEGT. This CDR3 contains 18 residues. After removal of 2 bases from V and 4 bases from J, the junction contained 15 bases not matched to a gene. In the original analysis: Nucleated cell number was recorded as an estimate derived from reference gene primer amplification. Sequenced by immunoSEQ multiplex PCR; TCRdb stores in-frame clones only, minus some. V and J calls and clone size are copied from that table; D and trimming were computed from the DNA. The data show about 240,000 clones, roughly nine tenths seen once.

Sequenced sample: peripheral blood. This receptor was obtained from a man between 60 and 75 years old with acute or convalescent COVID-19. The chain combines TRBV6-2 or TRBV6-3 with TRBJ2-7, with 9 bases aligning to TRBD2. In nucleotides, the CDR3 is TGTGCCAGCAGTTACAGCGTGGCCGGGACTAGCTATAAATACGAGCAGTACTTC. Translating gives CASSYSVAGTSYKYEQYF.